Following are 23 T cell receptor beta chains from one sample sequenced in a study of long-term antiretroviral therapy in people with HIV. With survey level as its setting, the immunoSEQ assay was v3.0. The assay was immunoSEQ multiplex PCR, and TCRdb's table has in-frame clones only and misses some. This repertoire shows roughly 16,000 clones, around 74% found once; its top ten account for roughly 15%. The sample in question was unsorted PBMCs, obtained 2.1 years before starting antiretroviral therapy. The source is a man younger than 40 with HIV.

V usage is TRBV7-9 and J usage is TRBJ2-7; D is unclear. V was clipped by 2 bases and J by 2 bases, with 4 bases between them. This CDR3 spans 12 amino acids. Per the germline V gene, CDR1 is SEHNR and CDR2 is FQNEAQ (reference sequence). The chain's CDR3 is CASSLLPYEQYF. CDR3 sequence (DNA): TGTGCCAGCAGCTTACTACCCTACGAGCAGTACTTC.

The DNA for the CDR3 is TGTGCCTGGAGTCTACGGGATTTTGCCCAGTACTTC. It yields the protein CAWSLRDFAQYF. This rearrangement joins TRBV30 to TRBJ2-5; D might be TRBD2 (5 bases). The CDR3 totals 12 residues. CDR1 and CDR2 (germline): GTSNPN, SVGIG (reference sequence). Trimming pared 2 bases from V and 9 bases from J, leaving 13 bases between.

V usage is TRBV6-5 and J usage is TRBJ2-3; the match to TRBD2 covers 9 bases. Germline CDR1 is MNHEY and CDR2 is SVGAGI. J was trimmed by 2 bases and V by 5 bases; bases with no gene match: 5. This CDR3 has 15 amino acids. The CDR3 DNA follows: TGTGCCAGCAGTAGAGAGCGGGGGGTCACAGATACGCAGTATTTT. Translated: CASSRERGVTDTQYF.

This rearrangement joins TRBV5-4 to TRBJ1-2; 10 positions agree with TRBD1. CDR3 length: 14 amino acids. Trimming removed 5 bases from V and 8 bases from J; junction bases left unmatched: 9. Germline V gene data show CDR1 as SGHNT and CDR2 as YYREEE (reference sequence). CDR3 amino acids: CASSHLTGGSGYTF. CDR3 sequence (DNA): TGTGCCAGCAGTCACTTGACAGGGGGCAGCGGCTACACCTTC.

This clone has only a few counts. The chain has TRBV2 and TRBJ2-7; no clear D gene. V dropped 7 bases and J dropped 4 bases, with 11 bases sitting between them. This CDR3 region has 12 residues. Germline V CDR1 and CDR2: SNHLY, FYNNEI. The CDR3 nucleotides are TGTGCCAGCACCCATCGGAGATACGAGCAGTACTTC. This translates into CASTHRRYEQYF.

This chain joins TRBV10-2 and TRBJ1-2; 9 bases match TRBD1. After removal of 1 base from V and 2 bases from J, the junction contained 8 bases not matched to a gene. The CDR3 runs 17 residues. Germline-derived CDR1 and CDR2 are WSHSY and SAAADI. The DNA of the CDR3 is TGCGCCAGCAGTGAGTTTAAGACAGGGGGGAAAAACTATGGCTACACCTTC. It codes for CASSEFKTGGKNYGYTF.

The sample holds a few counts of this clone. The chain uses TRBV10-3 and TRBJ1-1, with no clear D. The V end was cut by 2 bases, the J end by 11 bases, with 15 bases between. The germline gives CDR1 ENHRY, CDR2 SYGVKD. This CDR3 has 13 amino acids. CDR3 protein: CAISEDTPPWAFF. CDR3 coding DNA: TGTGCCATCAGTGAGGACACTCCACCCTGGGCTTTCTTT.

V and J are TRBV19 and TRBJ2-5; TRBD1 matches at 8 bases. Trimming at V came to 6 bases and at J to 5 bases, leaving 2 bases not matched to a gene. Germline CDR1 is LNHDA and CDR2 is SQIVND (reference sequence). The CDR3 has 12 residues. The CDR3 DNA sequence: TGTGCCAGTAGCCAGGGGGCGGAGACCCAGTACTTC. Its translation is CASSQGAETQYF. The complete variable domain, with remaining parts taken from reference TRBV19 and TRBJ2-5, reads DGGITQSPKYLFRKEGQNVTLSCEQNLNHDAMYWYRQDPGQGLRLIYYSQIVNDFQKGDIAEGYSVSREKKESFPLTVTSAQKNPTAFYLCASSQGAETQYFGPGTRLLVL.

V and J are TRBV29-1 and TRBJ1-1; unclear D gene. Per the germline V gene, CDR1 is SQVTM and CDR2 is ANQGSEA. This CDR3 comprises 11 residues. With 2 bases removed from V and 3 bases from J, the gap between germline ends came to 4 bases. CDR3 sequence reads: CSVESDTEAFF. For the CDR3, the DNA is TGCAGCGTTGAATCAGACACTGAAGCTTTCTTT. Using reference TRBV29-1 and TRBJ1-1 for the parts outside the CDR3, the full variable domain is SAVISQKPSRDICQRGTSLTIQCQVDSQVTMMFWYRQQPGQSLTLIATANQGSEATYESGFVIDKFPISRPNLTFSTLTVSNMSPEDSSIYLCSVESDTEAFFGQGTRLTVV.

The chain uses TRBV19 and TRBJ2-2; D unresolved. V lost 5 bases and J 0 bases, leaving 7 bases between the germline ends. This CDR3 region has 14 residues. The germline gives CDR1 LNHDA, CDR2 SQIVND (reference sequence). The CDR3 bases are TGTGCCAGTAGTCTAGGCCCGAACACCGGGGAGCTGTTTTTT. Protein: CASSLGPNTGELFF.

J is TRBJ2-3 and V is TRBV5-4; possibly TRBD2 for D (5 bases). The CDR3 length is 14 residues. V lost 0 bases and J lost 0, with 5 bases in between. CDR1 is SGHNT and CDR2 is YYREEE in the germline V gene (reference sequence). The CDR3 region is CASSLGTSTDTQYF. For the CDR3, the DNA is TGTGCCAGCAGCTTGGGGACTAGCACAGATACGCAGTATTTT. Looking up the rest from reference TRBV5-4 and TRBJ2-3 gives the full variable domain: ETGVTQSPTHLIKTRGQQVTLRCSSQSGHNTVSWYQQALGQGPQFIFQYYREEENGRGNFPPRFSGLQFPNYSSELNVNALELDDSALYLCASSLGTSTDTQYFGPGTRLTVL.

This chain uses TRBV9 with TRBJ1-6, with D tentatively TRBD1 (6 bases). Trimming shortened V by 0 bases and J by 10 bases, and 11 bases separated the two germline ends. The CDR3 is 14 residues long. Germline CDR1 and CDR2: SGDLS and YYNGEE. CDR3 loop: CASSVGGTLSPLHF. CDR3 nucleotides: TGTGCCAGCAGCGTAGGGGGGACACTCTCACCCCTCCACTTT.

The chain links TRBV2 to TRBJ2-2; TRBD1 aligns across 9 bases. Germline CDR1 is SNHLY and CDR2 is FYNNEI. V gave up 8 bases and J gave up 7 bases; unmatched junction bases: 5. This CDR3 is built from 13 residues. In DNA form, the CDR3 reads TGTGCCAGCTGGGACAGGGCTAACGGGGAGCTGTTTTTT. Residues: CASWDRANGELFF.

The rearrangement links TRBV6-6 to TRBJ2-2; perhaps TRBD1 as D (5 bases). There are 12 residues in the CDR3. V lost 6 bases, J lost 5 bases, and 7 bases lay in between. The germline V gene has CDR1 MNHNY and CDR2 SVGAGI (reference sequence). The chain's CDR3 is CASRGPTGELFF. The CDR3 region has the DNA TGTGCCAGCAGGGGGCCAACCGGGGAGCTGTTTTTT.

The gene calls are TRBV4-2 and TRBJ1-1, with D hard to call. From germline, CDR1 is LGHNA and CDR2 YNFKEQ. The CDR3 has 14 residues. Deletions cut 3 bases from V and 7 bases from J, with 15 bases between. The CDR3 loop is CASSHILNRVEAFF. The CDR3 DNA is TGTGCCAGCAGCCACATCCTGAATCGTGTTGAAGCTTTCTTT.

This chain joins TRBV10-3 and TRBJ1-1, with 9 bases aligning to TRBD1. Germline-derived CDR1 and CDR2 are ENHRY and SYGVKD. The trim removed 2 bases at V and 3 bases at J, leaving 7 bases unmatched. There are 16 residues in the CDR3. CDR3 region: CAISEGNRGLDTEAFF. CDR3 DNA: TGTGCCATCAGTGAGGGCAACAGGGGGCTAGACACTGAAGCTTTCTTT.

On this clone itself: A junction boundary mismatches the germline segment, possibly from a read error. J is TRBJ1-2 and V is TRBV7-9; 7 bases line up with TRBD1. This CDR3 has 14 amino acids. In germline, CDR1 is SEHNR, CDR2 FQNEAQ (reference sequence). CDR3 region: CASSQGQFDYGYTF. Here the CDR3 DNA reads TGCGCCAGCAGCCAGGGACAGTTCGACTATGGCTACACCTTC.

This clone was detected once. CDR3 DNA sequence: TGTGCCAGCAGCGGCTGGGACTCGACGGTGCAGTACTTC. Protein sequence: CASSGWDSTVQYF. The chain employs TRBV9 and TRBJ2-7, with D tentatively TRBD2 (6 bases). This CDR3 is built from 13 residues. Germline CDR1 SGDLS, CDR2 YYNGEE. Trimming took off 3 bases at V and 9 bases at J, with 16 bases between the two ends. Variable domain in full (rest from reference TRBV9 and TRBJ2-7): DSGVTQTPKHLITATGQRVTLRCSPRSGDLSVYWYQQSLDQGLQFLIQYYNGEERAKGNILERFSAQQFPDLHSELNLSSLELGDSALYFCASSGWDSTVQYFGPGTRLTVT.

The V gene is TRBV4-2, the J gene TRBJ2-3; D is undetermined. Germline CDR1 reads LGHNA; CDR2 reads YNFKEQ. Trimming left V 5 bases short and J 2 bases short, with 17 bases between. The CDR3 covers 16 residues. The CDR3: CASSSMVGPVTDTQYF. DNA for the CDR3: TGTGCCAGCAGCTCCATGGTAGGGCCCGTCACAGATACGCAGTATTTT.

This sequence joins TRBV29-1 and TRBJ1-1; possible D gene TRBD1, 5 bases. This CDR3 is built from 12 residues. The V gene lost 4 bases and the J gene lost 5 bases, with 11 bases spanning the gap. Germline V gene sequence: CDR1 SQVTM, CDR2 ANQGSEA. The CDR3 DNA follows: TGCAGCGTTGGGGACGAAGGGACTGAAGCTTTCTTT. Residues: CSVGDEGTEAFF.

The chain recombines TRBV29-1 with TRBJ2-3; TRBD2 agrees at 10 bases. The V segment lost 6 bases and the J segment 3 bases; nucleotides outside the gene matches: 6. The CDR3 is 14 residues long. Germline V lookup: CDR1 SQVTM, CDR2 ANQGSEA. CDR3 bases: TGCAGCGTCCGGACTAGCGGATCAACAGATACGCAGTATTTT. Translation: CSVRTSGSTDTQYF.

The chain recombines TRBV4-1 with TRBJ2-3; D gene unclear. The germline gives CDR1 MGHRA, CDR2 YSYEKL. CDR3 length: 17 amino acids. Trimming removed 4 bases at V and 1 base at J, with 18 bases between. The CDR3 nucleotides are TGCGCCAGCAGCCTCCTACCGGGTAGCTTCGGCACAGATACGCAGTATTTT. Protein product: CASSLLPGSFGTDTQYF.

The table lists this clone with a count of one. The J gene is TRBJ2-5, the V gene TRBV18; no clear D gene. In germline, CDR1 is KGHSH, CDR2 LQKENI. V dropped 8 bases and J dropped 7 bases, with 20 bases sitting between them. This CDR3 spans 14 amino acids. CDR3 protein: CASITLRPKRTQYF. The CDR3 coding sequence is TGTGCCAGCATTACTTTAAGACCCAAGAGGACCCAGTACTTC.